Described below is a single T cell receptor (beta chain) sequence and its context. Germline assignment: CDR1 LNHDA and CDR2 SQIVND (reference sequence). V lost 4 bases and J 0 bases, leaving 13 bases between the germline ends. There are 15 residues in the CDR3. The assay was immunoSEQ multiplex PCR, and TCRdb's table has in-frame clones only and misses some. The sample has about 48,000 clones, more than 85% seen once; the top ten hold about 20%. These data are taken from a study of control samples from healthy donors and cancer patients. The source material was PBMCs. The clonotype comes from a woman between 50 and 59 years old with head and neck cancer. V gene TRBV19 combines with J gene TRBJ2-7; D may be TRBD1 or TRBD2 (5 bases each). In DNA form, the CDR3 reads TGTGCCAGTAGTAGAGGAGGACATAGCTCCTACGAGCAGTACTTC. It yields the protein CASSRGGHSSYEQYF.